The 20 T cell receptor beta chains given below trace back to one sample, sequenced in a study of CD8 T cells in Susac syndrome. cDNA came from about 0.5 to 1 ug RNA primed by random hexamers. From the immunoSEQ multiplex PCR reads, TCRdb called clonotypes with MiXCR, one entry per CDR3 protein. The sample contains around 200,000 distinct CDR3 sequences, roughly 96% of which appear only once. Material: CD4+ T cells from PBMCs. Every receptor here comes from a human donor in good health.

V is TRBV3-1 and J is TRBJ2-7, with D perhaps TRBD1 or TRBD2 (5 bases each). Germline CDR1 reads LGHDT; CDR2 reads YNNKEL (reference sequence). CDR3 length: 13 residues. V was clipped by 1 base and J by 7 bases, with 11 bases between them. CDR3 amino acids: CASSQVPEGEQYF. DNA of the CDR3: TGTGCCAGCAGCCAAGTGCCAGAGGGGGAGCAGTACTTC.

The gene calls are TRBV7-2 and TRBJ1-6, with TRBD1 matching over 7 bases. The germline gives CDR1 SGHTA, CDR2 FQGNSA. This CDR3 is 15 amino acids long. V lost 5 bases to trimming and J lost 5 bases; unmatched junction nucleotides: 6. CDR3 nucleotides: TGTGCCAGCAGCAGGGCCGGGACAGATAATTCACCCCTCCACTTT. As protein: CASSRAGTDNSPLHF.

In nucleotides, the CDR3 is TGCAGCGTTGAGGACCCCCCGGGGGATAATGAGCAGTTCTTC. It translates to CSVEDPPGDNEQFF. The chain has TRBV29-1 and TRBJ2-1; D possibly corresponds to TRBD2 (6 bases). V was cut by 3 bases and J by 7 bases, with 16 bases left in between. There are 14 residues in the CDR3. The germline V gene encodes CDR1 SQVTM and CDR2 ANQGSEA.

This chain connects TRBV20-1 to TRBJ2-7, with D tentatively TRBD2 (5 bases). The CDR3 spans 12 residues. Trimming cost V 1 base and J 1 base, with 5 bases left between them. CDR1 and CDR2 from the germline V gene are DFQATT and SNEGSKA (reference sequence). The CDR3 loop is CSARGGSYEQYV. CDR3 DNA sequence: TGCAGTGCTAGAGGAGGGTCCTACGAGCAGTACGTC.

V and J are TRBV12-3 or TRBV12-4 and TRBJ2-7; 8 bases agree with TRBD2. Germline trimming cut 6 bases from V and 3 bases from J; bases unmatched to any gene: 7. CDR3 length: 14 residues. The CDR3 nucleotides are TGTGCCAGCAGCCTTAGCGGGGAGATCTACGAGCAGTACTTC. Translated, it gives CASSLSGEIYEQYF.

CDR3 bases: TGTGCCAGCTCATCTGGGACAGGGAGCTCCTACGAGCAGTACTTC. This encodes CASSSGTGSSYEQYF. This rearrangement joins TRBV18 to TRBJ2-7; 9 nucleotides line up with TRBD1. J lost 0 bases, V lost 5 bases, and 5 bases had no gene match. The CDR3 length is 15 residues. Germline CDR1 KGHSH, CDR2 LQKENI. Based on the CDR3 plus reference TRBV18 and TRBJ2-7, the full variable domain is NAGVMQNPRHLVRRRGQEARLRCSPMKGHSHVYWYRQLPEEGLKFMVYLQKENIIDESGMPKERFSAEFPKEGPSILRIQQVVRGDSAAYFCASSSGTGSSYEQYFGPGTRLTVT.

This rearrangement joins TRBV10-2 to TRBJ2-7, with D perhaps being TRBD1 or TRBD2 (5 bases each). Germline V gene data show CDR1 as WSHSY and CDR2 as SAAADI. V lost 2 bases and J 4 bases, leaving 15 bases between the germline ends. The CDR3 totals 15 residues. The CDR3 DNA reads as TGCGCCAGCAGTGAGACCGGGACGGGACCTTACGAGCAGTACGTC. Amino acids: CASSETGTGPYEQYV.

V usage is TRBV28 and J usage is TRBJ1-1; D possibly corresponds to TRBD1 (5 bases). This CDR3 has 12 amino acids. V shed 8 bases and J shed 0 bases, with 7 bases lying between them. The germline CDR1 and CDR2 sequences are MDHEN and SYDVKM. CDR3 residues: CASEQVNTEAFF. The CDR3 DNA sequence: TGTGCCAGCGAACAGGTGAACACTGAAGCTTTCTTT.

The V gene is TRBV25-1, the J gene TRBJ1-5; D gene unclear. V gave up 6 bases and J gave up 3 bases, with 3 bases separating them. The CDR3 extends over 11 amino acids. Looked up from germline, CDR1 is MGHDK and CDR2 is SYGVNS. This CDR3 is CASRFNQPQHF. The CDR3 nucleotides are TGTGCCAGCAGGTTCAATCAGCCCCAGCATTTT.

This chain links TRBV20-1 with TRBJ1-2; 8 positions agree with TRBD1. The ends lost 1 base at V and 9 bases at J; junction bases unmatched: 10. The CDR3 has 14 amino acids. The germline V gene encodes CDR1 DFQATT and CDR2 SNEGSKA (reference sequence). The CDR3 sequence: CSARVPQGARSYTF. In DNA, the CDR3 is TGCAGTGCTAGAGTGCCTCAGGGGGCGCGTAGCTACACCTTC.

The V and J genes are TRBV12-3 or TRBV12-4 and TRBJ1-4, with 10 nucleotides matching TRBD1. The CDR3 is 16 amino acids. With V trimmed by 4 bases and J by 2 bases, 4 bases remained unmatched. CDR3 nucleotides: TGTGCCAGCAGTTCCGGGACAGGGGTGACTAATGAAAAACTGTTTTTT. Protein product: CASSSGTGVTNEKLFF.

The chain recombines TRBV7-8 with TRBJ2-2; weak D call: TRBD2 (6 bases). There are 20 residues in the CDR3. The V gene lost 5 bases and the J gene lost 0 bases, with 25 bases spanning the gap. Germline V gives CDR1 SGHVS, CDR2 FQNEAQ. The CDR3 is CASSPFAGPRGRANTGELFF. The DNA of the CDR3 is TGTGCCAGCAGCCCCTTTGCGGGACCAAGGGGACGCGCGAACACCGGGGAGCTGTTTTTT. Complete variable domain (other parts from reference TRBV7-8 and TRBJ2-2): GAGVSQSPRYKVAKRGQDVALRCDPISGHVSLFWYQQALGQGPEFLTYFQNEAQLDKSGLPSDRFFAERPEGSVSTLKIQRTQQEDSAVYLCASSPFAGPRGRANTGELFFGEGSRLTVL.

The chain employs TRBV12-3 or TRBV12-4 and TRBJ2-1; 11 bases align to TRBD2. Trimming cost V 7 bases and J 4 bases; bases outside gene matches: 6. The CDR3 consists of 15 residues. The CDR3 spells CASTTSGGGYNEQFF. The CDR3 DNA sequence: TGTGCCAGCACCACTAGCGGGGGTGGGTACAATGAGCAGTTCTTC.

The chain has TRBV30 and TRBJ2-2, with 12 bases aligning to TRBD1. Looked up from germline, CDR1 is GTSNPN and CDR2 is SVGIG (reference sequence). The CDR3 is 17 residues long. V dropped 6 bases and J dropped 7; count of bases not matched to a gene: 15. The CDR3 loop is CACRDRGRWYDHGELFF. The DNA of the CDR3 is TGTGCCTGCAGGGACAGGGGGCGGTGGTATGATCACGGGGAGCTGTTTTTT.

This chain joins TRBV7-9 and TRBJ1-1; D call uncertain. CDR1 and CDR2 from the germline V gene are SEHNR and FQNEAQ (reference sequence). V was cut by 2 bases and J by 1 base, with 5 bases left in between. This CDR3 is 13 amino acids long. CDR3 sequence reads: CASSLLENTEAFF. The CDR3 DNA reads as TGTGCCAGCAGCTTACTTGAGAACACTGAAGCTTTCTTT.

The chain couples TRBV6-2 or TRBV6-3 to TRBJ2-5; no firm D call. CDR3 length: 13 amino acids. The V gene lost 2 bases and the J gene lost 4 bases, with 8 bases spanning the gap. Germline V CDR1 and CDR2: MNHEY, SVGEGT. CDR3 DNA: TGTGCCAGCAGTTACGGGTACACAGAGACCCAGTACTTC. Its translation is CASSYGYTETQYF.

The V and J genes are TRBV5-1 and TRBJ2-7, with a tentative D call TRBD1 (5 bases). Deletions cut 0 bases from V and 3 bases from J, with 13 bases between. CDR3 size: 15 residues. CDR1 is SGHRS, CDR2 YFSETQ, per germline. The CDR3 DNA follows: TGCGCCAGCAGCTTGGCGTCAGGGATCGTCTACGAGCAGTACTTC. Amino acids: CASSLASGIVYEQYF.

V is TRBV18 and J is TRBJ1-2; a possible D gene is TRBD1 (5 bases). The CDR3 contains 15 residues. The V gene lost 0 bases and the J gene lost 4 bases, with 12 bases spanning the gap. Looked up from germline, CDR1 is KGHSH and CDR2 is LQKENI. CDR3 residues: CASSPPQGWSYGYTF. The CDR3 bases are TGTGCCAGCTCACCACCGCAGGGATGGAGCTATGGCTACACCTTC.

The gene calls are TRBV5-1 and TRBJ1-2; a weak D match, TRBD1 (5 bases). Germline V gene lookup returns CDR1 SGHRS and CDR2 YFSETQ. The CDR3 sequence is 14 residues long. Between the trimmed V and J ends, which lost 4 bases and 2 bases, there was a span of 12 bases. CDR3 loop: CASSTGQPNYGYTF. DNA of the CDR3: TGCGCCAGCAGCACCGGACAACCGAACTATGGCTACACCTTC.

The chain employs TRBV6-1 and TRBJ2-6; D not resolved. V dropped 4 bases and J dropped 1 base, with 5 bases sitting between them. The CDR3 covers 14 residues. CDR1 and CDR2 (germline): MNHNS, SASEGT. DNA of the CDR3: TGTGCCAGCAGTGTGGGGTCTGGGGCCAACGTCCTGACTTTC. Encoded protein: CASSVGSGANVLTF.